These 8 T cell receptor beta chains originate from one sample sequenced in a study of OX40 agonist ivuxolimab in advanced cancers. Using immunoSEQ multiplex PCR, the repertoire was profiled, and TCRdb retains in-frame clones only, with some absent. The table lists about 20,000 clones, about 77% of them singletons. Sequencing used CD4+ or CD8+ T cells sorted from blood, obtained in a trial of the OX40 agonist ivuxolimab. Every receptor here comes from an adult with an advanced solid tumor such as melanoma, head and neck, liver or kidney cancer.

This clone has just a few counts. The chain employs TRBV19 and TRBJ1-6; D remains unclear. The V and J ends lost 2 bases and 6 bases respectively, with 11 bases between them. Germline V gene sequence: CDR1 LNHDA, CDR2 SQIVND (reference sequence). The CDR3 contains 15 residues. For the CDR3, the DNA is TGTGCCAGTAGTATAAGTGGGGTGGGTAATTCACCCCTCCACTTT. This translates into CASSISGVGNSPLHF.

The CDR3 DNA reads as TGTGCCAGCAAAGGGCCCGGGACTAGCGGGTGGAGCACAGATACGCAGTATTTT. As protein: CASKGPGTSGWSTDTQYF. This sequence joins TRBV2 and TRBJ2-3; 12 bases agree with TRBD2. From germline, CDR1 is SNHLY and CDR2 FYNNEI. Losses at the gene ends were 7 bases for V and 0 bases for J; bases not matched to a gene: 11. CDR3 length equals 18 residues.

This clone has only one observation. The chain combines TRBV5-4 with TRBJ2-1, with 11 nucleotides matching TRBD2. The J segment lost 6 bases and the V segment lost 1 base, leaving 9 bases of the junction unmatched. CDR3 size: 17 residues. Looked up from germline, CDR1 is SGHNT and CDR2 is YYREEE (reference sequence). The CDR3 nucleotides read TGTGCCAGCAGCTTGAGGGCTAGCGGGGGGTGGTCCAATGAGCAGTTCTTC. This translates into CASSLRASGGWSNEQFF.

There are a few counts of this clone. This chain links TRBV7-9 with TRBJ1-1, with D possibly TRBD1 on 5 matching bases. This CDR3 has 14 amino acids. Germline assignment: CDR1 SEHNR and CDR2 FQNEAQ (reference sequence). Trimming stripped 6 bases from V and 6 bases from J, with 17 bases between. CDR3 in amino acids: CASSTGTRVAEAFF. CDR3 DNA: TGTGCCAGCAGTACCGGGACTCGGGTCGCTGAAGCTTTCTTT.

V gene TRBV21-1 combines with J gene TRBJ1-5. TRBV21-1 is a recognized pseudogene. CDR3 length: 18 amino acids. The CDR3 loop is CASSKGFVGTYSNQPQHF. CDR3 DNA: TGTGCCAGCAGCAAAGGGTTCGTCGGCACTTATAGCAATCAGCCCCAGCATTTT.

About this clone itself: A single base separates this from a much larger clone, so it may be a read error. This rearrangement joins TRBV7-9 to TRBJ2-3; D gene uncertain. This CDR3 comprises 12 residues. The V gene lost 3 bases and the J gene lost 4 bases, with 5 bases spanning the gap. Germline CDR1 is SEHNR and CDR2 is FQNEAQ (reference sequence). CDR3: CASSLSPDTQYF. CDR3 sequence (DNA): TGTGCCAGCAGCTTGTCCCCAGATACGCAGTATTTT.

The chain joins TRBV7-7 to TRBJ2-6; no firm D call. This CDR3 is built from 13 residues. Germline CDR1 is SSHAT and CDR2 is FNYEAQ (reference sequence). V lost 5 bases to trimming and J lost 5 bases, with 7 bases between them. The CDR3 DNA follows: TGTGCCAGCAGCCAAAGTCGGGCCAACGTCCTGACTTTC. Translated: CASSQSRANVLTF.

This clone is a singleton in its sample. The chain has TRBV4-1 and TRBJ2-7; a possible D gene is TRBD2 (5 bases). Trimming stripped 3 bases from V and 3 bases from J, with 9 bases between. This CDR3 is 13 amino acids long. Germline V gives CDR1 MGHRA, CDR2 YSYEKL. The CDR3 spells CASSQELVYEQYF. CDR3 sequence (DNA): TGCGCCAGCAGCCAGGAACTAGTCTACGAGCAGTACTTC.